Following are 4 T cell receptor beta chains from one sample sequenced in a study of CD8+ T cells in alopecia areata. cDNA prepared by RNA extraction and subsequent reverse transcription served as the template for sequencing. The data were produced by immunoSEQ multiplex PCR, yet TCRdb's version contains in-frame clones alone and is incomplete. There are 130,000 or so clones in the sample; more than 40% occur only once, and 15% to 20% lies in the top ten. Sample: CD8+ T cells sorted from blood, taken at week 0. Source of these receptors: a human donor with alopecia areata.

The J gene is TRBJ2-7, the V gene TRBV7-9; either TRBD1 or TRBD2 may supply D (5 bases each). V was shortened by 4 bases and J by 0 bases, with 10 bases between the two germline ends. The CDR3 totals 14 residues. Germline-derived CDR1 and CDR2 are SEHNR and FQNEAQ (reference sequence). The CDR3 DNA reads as TGTGCCAGCAGCTACCGGGACGGCTCCTACGAGCAGTACTTC. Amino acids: CASSYRDGSYEQYF.

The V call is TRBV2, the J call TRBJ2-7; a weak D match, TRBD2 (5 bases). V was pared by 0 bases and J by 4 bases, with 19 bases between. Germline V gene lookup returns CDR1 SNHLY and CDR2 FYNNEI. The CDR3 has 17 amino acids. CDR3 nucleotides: TGTGCCAGCAGTGAAGCACGAAGACGCGGAGAGGGTTACGAGCAGTACTTC. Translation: CASSEARRRGEGYEQYF.

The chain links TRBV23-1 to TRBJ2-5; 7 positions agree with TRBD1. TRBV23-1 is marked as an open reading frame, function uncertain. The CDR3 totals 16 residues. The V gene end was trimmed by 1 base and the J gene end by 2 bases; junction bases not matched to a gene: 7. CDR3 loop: CASSQCGDRGQETQYF. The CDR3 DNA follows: TGCGCCAGCAGTCAATGTGGGGACAGAGGTCAAGAGACCCAGTACTTC.

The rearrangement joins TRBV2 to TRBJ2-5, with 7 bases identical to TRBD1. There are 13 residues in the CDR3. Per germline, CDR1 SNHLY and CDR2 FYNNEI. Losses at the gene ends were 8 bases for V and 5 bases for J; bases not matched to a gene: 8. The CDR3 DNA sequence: TGTGCCAGCGGTCCAGGGGGTTCGGAGACCCAGTACTTC. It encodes CASGPGGSETQYF.